The T cell receptor (beta chain) under discussion was sequenced for a study of neurological immune-mediated disorders. Findings and caveats of the study: No expanded-clone CDR3 amino acid sequence recurred across subjects, suggesting private TCR-beta repertoires. Expansion of TCR clones was greatest in HTLV-1-associated myelopathy and smallest in multiple sclerosis, where it fell below that of healthy controls.

The germline CDR1 and CDR2 sequences are SGHVS and FNYEAQ. Trimming removed 5 bases from V and 6 bases from J; junction bases left unmatched: 4. CDR3 length equals 15 residues. Synthesis of cDNA was accomplished via 5'RACE employing 10-nucleotide random UMIs. One entry per CDR3 protein, called by TCRdb with MiXCR from the 5' RACE reads. The sample lists around 90,000 distinct CDR3 sequences; 13% were seen once. Of note for this clonotype: The antigen remains unidentified.

Described time point: longitudinal time-point 2. Libraries used 2 million unsorted PBMCs kept frozen in RNAlater. V and J are TRBV7-6 and TRBJ2-1; 13 bases match TRBD2. The receptor comes from a female donor with HTLV-1-associated myelopathy (HAM/TSP). The sample comprised PBMCs. CDR3 DNA sequence: TGTGCCAGCAGCCCACTAGCGGGGGGGACCAATGAGCAGTTCTTC. Amino acids: CASSPLAGGTNEQFF.